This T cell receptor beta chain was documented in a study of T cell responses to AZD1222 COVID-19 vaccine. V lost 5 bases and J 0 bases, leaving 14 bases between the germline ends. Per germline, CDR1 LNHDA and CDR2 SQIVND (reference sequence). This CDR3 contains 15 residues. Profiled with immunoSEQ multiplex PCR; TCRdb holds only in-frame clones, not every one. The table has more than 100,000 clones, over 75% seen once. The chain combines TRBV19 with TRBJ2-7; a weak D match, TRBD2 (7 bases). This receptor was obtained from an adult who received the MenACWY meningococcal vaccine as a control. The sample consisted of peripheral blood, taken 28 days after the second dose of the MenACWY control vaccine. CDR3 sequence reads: CASSGGDKSSYEQYF. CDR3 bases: TGTGCCAGTAGTGGGGGGGACAAAAGCTCCTACGAGCAGTACTTC.